This T cell receptor beta chain came from a study of low-dose radiotherapy and immunotherapy resistance in tumors (dated by TCRdb to 2021 to 2024). Describing the broader study: In Cohort 1, 0.5 Gy per fraction was delivered every 2 weeks, and a total PTV dose of 6.5 Gy was prescribed. Cohort 2 received 1 Gy per fraction every two weeks, with a total of 13 Gy over 26 weeks. Nivolumab was administered intravenously as a 240 mg flat dose every two weeks, and ipilimumab was administered intravenously at 1 mg/kg every six weeks. Cyclophosphamide 200 mg/m2 was given intravenously every two weeks, one day before each radiation and immunotherapy administration. Starting on cycle 1 day 1, patients took 300 mg of aspirin by mouth once daily for four cycles. No randomization into treatment groups was done for the people taking part in the trial. Eight patients were included in the translational analysis, namely three from the first dose cohort plus the first five from the second dose cohort.

Donors were enrolled in RACIN, a single-arm phase I dose-escalation trial in which nivolumab, ipilimumab, aspirin, low-dose cyclophosphamide and low-dose radiotherapy were combined. To be eligible, a patient needed to have an advanced solid tumor that was TIL-negative. The CDR3, from cysteine to phenylalanine, totals 15 residues. The DNA shown is the 45-base CDR3, in frame from base 1. The junction carries 16 bases between V and J, which are trimmed by 5 bases and 8 bases respectively. The germline V gene specifies SGHTA as CDR1 and FQGNSA as CDR2. Notes on this clonotype: Its specific antigen is unknown. Per-nucleotide qualities are absent, and no much larger clonotype sits a single base away.

First-strand cDNA was synthesized with Superscript III and a set of TRAV- and TRBV-specific primers, covering both TCRalpha and TCRbeta chains. TCRs were amplified for 20 to 25 PCR cycles with Phusion, using a constant-region primer paired with the adapter attached to the V primers. Isolated mRNA was amplified with the MessageAmp II aRNA Amplification Kit, using a roughly 15-hour in vitro transcription at 37°C. The Dynabeads mRNA DIRECT Purification Kit was used to isolate the mRNA for TCR sequencing. Indexed Illumina adapters were added in a second approximately 27-cycle Phusion PCR, and the resulting products were purified with AMPure XP beads. Turning to the authors' computational methods: Using custom Perl scripts, TCR sequences encoding the same protein were pooled, out-of-frame sequences were removed, and the abundance of each clonotype was computed. The analysis excluded TCR sequences that were supported by just one read. Repertoire metrics included Shannon entropy, Gini index, clonality, richness, and frequency of TCRs shared between repertoires. The public reads were quality trimmed at Q25 with fastp and then assembled into clones with MiXCR by TCRdb, keeping productive beta chains. Rows with a matching CDR3 protein are joined into one entry that keeps the most common DNA and genes. The V and J calls were not made by the authors but by TCRdb's processing. The sample table contains some 13,000 distinct CDR3 sequences; only one count was recorded for around three fifths of them. Approximately 8% of the sample comes from the top ten.

The source is a human donor with advanced metastatic prostate, ovarian, gallbladder or colorectal cancer (not recorded which). This table probably holds off-target reads from a library built for another chain. The sequence joins TRBV7-2 to TRBJ1-6, and possibly TRBD1, on 5 matching bases. The encoded CDR3 is CASSQLQAGDSPLHF. The nucleotides are TGTGCCAGCAGCCAGCTTCAAGCGGGGGATTCACCCCTCCACTTT.